The clone carrying this TCR beta chain was seen many times. Amplification yielded TCR beta CDR3 regions, with RNA transcripts as the source. The HTBI primer set drove a first-round RT-PCR of the TCR CDR3. TCRdb fed the multiplex PCR reads into MiXCR, producing one record per CDR3 protein. The data show 360,000 or so distinct CDR3 sequences, roughly 19% seen once. V lost 5 bases to trimming and J lost 5 bases; unmatched junction nucleotides: 8. This CDR3 region has 15 residues. Those with hyperthyroidism were 18 to 65 years old, newly diagnosed, and ill for under 2 months. Pregnant or lactating patients were excluded, as were those with uncontrolled infection or other autoimmune disease. Every diagnosis used clinical symptoms, serum thyroxine and TRAb, thyroid ultrasound and orbital computed tomography. This sample was included in a study of T cells in Graves' hyperthyroidism and ophthalmopathy.

Material: blood. This sequence was found in a woman younger than 30 with Graves' hyperthyroidism. This chain joins TRBV12-3 or TRBV12-4 and TRBJ2-5, with 10 bases that match TRBD1. CDR3 region: CASSPGTGVWETQYF. For the CDR3, the DNA is TGTGCCAGCAGTCCCGGGACAGGGGTTTGGGAGACCCAGTACTTC.